A selection of T cell receptor beta chains follows, all from one sample in a study of T cells in localized non-small cell lung cancer. Using immunoSEQ multiplex PCR, the repertoire was profiled, and TCRdb retains in-frame clones only, with some absent. This table has about 40,000 clones, around 87% appearing once. This specimen consisted of peripheral blood, obtained before any cancer treatment. All receptors derive from a man aged 40 to 70 with stage I lung adenocarcinoma. Each CDR3 is given with its conserved first and last residue. Each record gives: CDR3 protein, CDR3 DNA, V gene, D gene, J gene, clone size. A D gene is named only where the DNA matches it firmly. Part of the rows lack a size; the others show once, few, many or a class for expanded clones.

CASSEFGGKLGDTQYF TGCGCCAGCAGTGAGTTCGGCGGGAAATTAGGAGATACGCAGTATTTT TRBV10-1 . TRBJ2-3 .
CASSLGHNEQFF TGCGCCAGCAGCTTGGGTCACAATGAGCAGTTCTTC TRBV5-1 . TRBJ2-1 .
CASSLRTGTDTQYF TGTGCCAGCAGTTTAAGGACAGGCACAGATACGCAGTATTTT TRBV27 . TRBJ2-3 .
CASSMGQRNQPQHF TGTGCCAGCAGTATGGGACAGCGCAATCAGCCCCAGCATTTT TRBV6-1 TRBD1 TRBJ1-5 .
CASRFETSGDRGSYNEQFF TGTGCAAGTCGCTTTGAGACTAGCGGGGACCGGGGGTCCTACAATGAGCAGTTCTTC TRBV12-2 . TRBJ2-1 .
CASSLNRQGNIQYF TGTGCCAGCAGCTTAAATCGACAGGGAAACATTCAGTACTTC TRBV7-2 TRBD1 TRBJ2-4 .
CASSPLPREGLTDTQYF TGTGCCAGCAGCCCGCTTCCGCGGGAGGGCCTCACAGATACGCAGTATTTT TRBV5-4 TRBD2 TRBJ2-3 .
CASSPTGVGYEKLFF TGCGCCAGCAGTCCTACAGGGGTTGGTTATGAAAAACTGTTTTTT TRBV5-1 TRBD1 TRBJ1-4 once
CASSLDLMAGGHNEQFF TGTGCCAGCAGCTTAGATCTTATGGCGGGAGGCCACAATGAGCAGTTCTTC TRBV11-2 TRBD2 TRBJ2-1 .
CASSKVAGANVLTF TGTGCCAGCAGCAAAGTTGCTGGGGCCAACGTCCTGACTTTC TRBV7-3 . TRBJ2-6 .
CASSVDSGTFTYEQYF TGTGCCAGCAGCGTAGATTCAGGGACCTTCACCTACGAGCAGTACTTC TRBV9 . TRBJ2-7 .
CASSLGQREGPWETQYF TGTGCCAGCAGCCTAGGACAGCGGGAGGGCCCGTGGGAGACCCAGTACTTC TRBV7-8 TRBD2 TRBJ2-5 .
CSVATGYGYTF TGCAGCGTCGCGACAGGCTATGGCTACACCTTC TRBV29-1 . TRBJ1-2 .
CASRGRTGGNTIYF TGTGCCAGCAGAGGTAGGACAGGAGGAAACACCATATATTTT TRBV6-5 TRBD1 TRBJ1-3 .
CASNTGYQPQHF TGTGCCAGCAACACAGGGTACCAGCCCCAGCATTTT TRBV6-1 . TRBJ1-5 .
CASSYASGSSYEQYF TGTGCCAGCAGTTACGCTAGCGGGAGCTCCTACGAGCAGTACTTC TRBV6-5 TRBD2 TRBJ2-7 .
CASSRRQGADEQYF TGTGCCAGCAGCCGGCGTCAGGGAGCCGACGAGCAGTACTTC TRBV14 . TRBJ2-7 .
CASSQDLTGSYGYTF TGCGCCAGCAGCCAAGATTTGACAGGGTCCTATGGCTACACCTTC TRBV4-3 TRBD1 TRBJ1-2 once
CASSPIGTDNEKLFF TGTGCCAGCAGCCCGATCGGGACGGATAATGAAAAACTGTTTTTT TRBV27 . TRBJ1-4 .
CASSKARDTSYGYTF TGTGCCAGCAGCAAAGCCCGGGACACTAGCTATGGCTACACCTTC TRBV21-1 . TRBJ1-2 .
CASSMTSGRGNEQFF TGTGCCAGCAGCATGACTAGCGGGAGAGGGAATGAGCAGTTCTTC TRBV9 TRBD2 TRBJ2-1 .
CASSIGNVNTEAFF TGTGCCAGTAGTATCGGGAACGTGAACACTGAAGCTTTCTTT TRBV19 . TRBJ1-1 .
CATSPRGSGANTQYF TGTGCCACCAGCCCCAGGGGGTCAGGAGCGAATACGCAGTATTTT TRBV15 TRBD1 TRBJ2-3 .
CASSLRTGAQHQPQHF TGTGCCAGCAGTCTTCGGACAGGGGCGCAACATCAGCCCCAGCATTTT TRBV27 TRBD1 TRBJ1-5 .
CASSPATEFYGYTF TGTGCCAGCTCACCCGCGACAGAGTTCTATGGCTACACCTTC TRBV18 . TRBJ1-2 .
CASSQDLGQPQHF TGCGCCAGCAGCCAAGATCTCGGGCAGCCCCAGCATTTT TRBV4-3 . TRBJ1-5 few
CASRPYRVIGYTF TGTGCCAGCAGACCCTACAGGGTAATCGGCTACACCTTC TRBV5-6 . TRBJ1-2 few
CASSLWGPNTGELFF TGTGCCAGCAGCTTATGGGGGCCCAACACCGGGGAGCTGTTTTTT TRBV7-3 . TRBJ2-2 once
CASHPLAQSTDTQYF TGTGCCAGCCACCCCTTAGCGCAGAGCACAGATACGCAGTATTTT TRBV7-8 . TRBJ2-3 .
CASSVDVNTGELFF TGTGCCAGCAGCGTCGACGTAAACACCGGGGAGCTGTTTTTT TRBV7-3 . TRBJ2-2 .
CAISGPSNTEAFF TGTGCCATCTCCGGACCGTCGAACACTGAAGCTTTCTTT TRBV10-3 . TRBJ1-1 few
CSVERLGTGSTDTQYF TGCAGCGTTGAAAGACTCGGGACAGGGAGCACAGATACGCAGTATTTT TRBV29-1 TRBD1 TRBJ2-3 .
CASSQTGGRGETQYF TGCGCCAGCAGCCAGACAGGGGGCAGGGGAGAGACCCAGTACTTC TRBV4-1 TRBD1 TRBJ2-5 .
CASSITLSTGQNIQYF TGTGCCAGTAGTATAACCCTATCGACAGGCCAAAACATTCAGTACTTC TRBV19 . TRBJ2-4 .
CASSPPSGRHTGELFF TGCGCCAGCAGCCCCCCCAGCGGGAGGCACACCGGGGAGCTGTTTTTT TRBV4-1 TRBD2 TRBJ2-2 few
CASSENRNEQYF TGTGCCAGCAGTGAAAACAGGAACGAGCAGTACTTC TRBV28 . TRBJ2-7 .
CASSLKGGGGTEAFF TGTGCCAGCAGTTTAAAGGGCGGCGGGGGCACTGAAGCTTTCTTT TRBV27 . TRBJ1-1 .
CASSLRLADYNEQFF TGTGCCAGCAGCTTAAGACTAGCGGACTACAATGAGCAGTTCTTC TRBV11-2 TRBD2 TRBJ2-1 .
CASGEDRVAYNEQFF TGTGCCAGCGGCGAGGACAGGGTCGCCTACAATGAGCAGTTCTTC TRBV27 TRBD1 TRBJ2-1 .
CATQRAQGEQFF TGTGCCACCCAACGGGCGCAGGGTGAGCAGTTCTTC TRBV27 . TRBJ2-1 few
CASSLFTGVGGNTIYF TGTGCCAGCAGCTTGTTTACCGGGGTTGGAGGAAACACCATATATTTT TRBV5-4 . TRBJ1-3 few
CASSPGPTDTQYF TGTGCCAGCTCACCTGGACCCACAGATACGCAGTATTTT TRBV18 . TRBJ2-3 .
CSARDRGSGELFF TGCAGCGCCAGGGACAGGGGAAGTGGGGAGCTGTTTTTT TRBV29-1 TRBD1 TRBJ2-2 once
CASSVGGLAEYNEQFF TGTGCCAGCAGCGTAGGAGGGCTAGCGGAATACAATGAGCAGTTCTTC TRBV9 TRBD2 TRBJ2-1 once
CASSSARAYEQYF TGTGCCAGTAGTAGTGCCCGGGCCTACGAGCAGTACTTC TRBV19 . TRBJ2-7 .
CASSPFQGDYYGYTF TGTGCCAGCTCACCATTCCAGGGTGACTACTATGGCTACACCTTC TRBV18 . TRBJ1-2 few
CASSLEAPNNEQFF TGCGCCAGCAGCTTGGAGGCTCCCAACAATGAGCAGTTCTTC TRBV5-1 . TRBJ2-1 .